The 19 T cell receptor beta chains reported below all come from one sample, sequenced in a study of T cell repertoires in cytomegalovirus infection. Antigen specificity for these receptors is unknown. TCRdb re-analysed the reads in MiXCR, keeping a single row per CDR3 protein. The sample comprises fewer than 850,000 distinct CDR3 sequences, 25% to 35% of which are singletons, and about an eighth rests with the top ten. This specimen was cultured CD8+ T cells from PBMCs, taken from culture after CMV antigen stimulation. These receptor sequences come from a human donor in good health (CMV status not recorded). Some clones in this sample may be carry-over from other donors' samples.

This sequence joins TRBV10-3 and TRBJ1-1; maybe TRBD1 (5 bases). Per germline, CDR1 ENHRY and CDR2 SYGVKD. The CDR3 is 11 amino acids. V was trimmed by 3 bases and J by 11 bases, leaving 10 bases between them. CDR3 loop: CAISDGGDAFF. Written as DNA, the CDR3 is TGTGCCATCAGTGATGGAGGGGACGCTTTCTTT.

This clonotype was detected ten times or more. V usage is TRBV7-2 and J usage is TRBJ1-1; 9 bases are a match to TRBD1. The CDR3 contains 14 residues. Trimming removed 5 bases from V and 5 bases from J; junction bases left unmatched: 6. The V gene's germline CDR1 is SGHTA and CDR2 FQGNSA. The CDR3, as DNA: TGTGCCAGCAGCCCACAGGGGGCTGGGACTGAAGCTTTCTTT. This translates into CASSPQGAGTEAFF.

The chain recombines TRBV27 with TRBJ2-1; the D gene could be TRBD1 or TRBD2 (5 bases each). V was pared by 4 bases and J by 10 bases, with 8 bases between. Per the germline V gene, CDR1 is MNHEY and CDR2 is SMNVEV (reference sequence). There are 11 residues in the CDR3. CDR3 in amino acids: CASSWGTEQFF. CDR3 nucleotides: TGTGCCAGCAGTTGGGGGACGGAGCAGTTCTTC.

The sample holds a few counts of this clonotype. The J gene is TRBJ2-1, the V gene TRBV11-2, with D unclear. V gave up 5 bases and J gave up 8 bases, with 13 bases separating them. Germline values: CDR1 SGHAT, CDR2 FQNNGV. The CDR3 covers 13 residues. In DNA form, the CDR3 reads TGTGCCAGCAGCCCCGGACGGATAGATGAGCAGTTCTTC. Protein sequence: CASSPGRIDEQFF.

This clonotype was found many times. CDR3 residues: CASSQGQMYEQYV. As DNA, the CDR3 is TGTGCCAGCAGCCAGGGACAGATGTACGAGCAGTACGTC. This chain connects TRBV7-2 to TRBJ2-7; 7 bases match TRBD1. From germline, CDR1 is SGHTA and CDR2 FQGNSA. V was pared by 5 bases and J by 4 bases, with 5 bases of the junction left unmatched. The CDR3 is made up of 13 amino acids.

This clonotype was recorded many times. The V gene is TRBV7-2, the J gene TRBJ2-6; TRBD2 aligns across 14 bases. The V gene's germline CDR1 is SGHTA and CDR2 FQGNSA. J gave up 2 bases and V 0 bases, and 0 bases lay outside the gene matches. The CDR3 length is 18 residues. The CDR3 region has the DNA TGTGCCAGCAGCTTAGCGACTAGCGGGGGGGCTGGGGCCAACGTCCTGACTTTC. Amino acids: CASSLATSGGAGANVLTF.

The CDR3 spells CASGPPPGELFF. CDR3 bases: TGTGCTAGTGGCCCGCCCCCCGGGGAGCTGTTTTTT. The chain uses TRBV12-5 and TRBJ2-2, with D hard to call. Looked up from germline, CDR1 is LGHNT and CDR2 is FRNRAP. The CDR3 is 12 residues long. V was trimmed by 6 bases and J by 6 bases, leaving 8 bases between them.

This clonotype has just a few counts. V gene TRBV7-9 combines with J gene TRBJ1-1; no clear D. Trimming removed 1 base at V and 1 base at J, with 13 bases between. Germline V gene lookup returns CDR1 SEHNR and CDR2 FQNEAQ (reference sequence). The CDR3 consists of 16 residues. CDR3 coding DNA: TGTGCCAGCAGCTTAGGTCCAGAGACGGCGAACACTGAAGCTTTCTTT. Translated: CASSLGPETANTEAFF.

Comments on this clonotype: Being one base from a much bigger clone, this may be a read error. This sequence joins TRBV7-6 and TRBJ2-5, with D possibly matching TRBD2 (7 bases). Germline values: CDR1 SGHVS, CDR2 FNYEAQ. The CDR3 consists of 14 residues. Between the trimmed V and J ends, which lost 4 bases and 4 bases, there was a span of 13 bases. The CDR3 DNA reads TGTGCCAGCAGCTACCGGGGGGCCATAGAGACCCAGTACTTC. Amino acids: CASSYRGAIETQYF.

V is TRBV6-1 and J is TRBJ2-5; D gene ambiguous. Looked up from germline, CDR1 is MNHNS and CDR2 is SASEGT. The ends were cut back, 0 bases at V and 5 bases at J, with 10 bases in the middle. CDR3 length: 14 residues. The CDR3 spells CASSEAQAEETQYF. The CDR3 DNA is TGTGCCAGCAGTGAAGCGCAGGCGGAGGAGACCCAGTACTTC.

This clonotype showed up just a few times. The V call is TRBV7-9, the J call TRBJ1-5; D is unclear. The CDR3 loop spans 14 amino acids. Deletions cut 6 bases from V and 10 bases from J, with 19 bases between. Germline V lookup: CDR1 SEHNR, CDR2 FQNEAQ (reference sequence). CDR3 residues: CASSSPGGVGPQHF. DNA of the CDR3: TGTGCCAGCAGTTCGCCAGGAGGAGTCGGACCCCAGCATTTT.

This clonotype was observed a few times. The J gene is TRBJ1-1, the V gene TRBV27, with D possibly matching TRBD1 (6 bases). Germline CDR1 reads MNHEY; CDR2 reads SMNVEV (reference sequence). The CDR3 loop spans 15 amino acids. Trimming left V 0 bases short and J 4 bases short, with 12 bases between. The chain's CDR3 is CASSLSKGVVTEAFF. DNA of the CDR3: TGTGCCAGCAGTTTATCGAAGGGGGTGGTCACTGAAGCTTTCTTT.

The chain joins TRBV15 to TRBJ2-5; 7 bases align to TRBD1. CDR3 length equals 13 residues. Germline V CDR1 and CDR2: LNHNV, YYDKDF (reference sequence). Germline trimming cut 4 bases from V and 3 bases from J; bases unmatched to any gene: 2. The CDR3: CATSTDRKETQYF. The CDR3, as DNA: TGTGCCACCAGCACGGACAGGAAAGAGACCCAGTACTTC.

This clonotype was counted ten times or more. CDR3 bases: TGTGCCAGCAGCTTGGCCGACAACTACAATGAGCAGTTCTTC. This sequence encodes CASSLADNYNEQFF. The chain joins TRBV5-6 to TRBJ2-1; D is ambiguous. This CDR3 region has 14 residues. Germline-derived CDR1 and CDR2 are SGHDT and YYEEEE. Deletions cut 0 bases from V and 3 bases from J, with 7 bases between.

V usage is TRBV6-1 and J usage is TRBJ2-3; a possible D gene is TRBD2 (7 bases). The CDR3 consists of 17 residues. Germline V gene data show CDR1 as MNHNS and CDR2 as SASEGT. The V and J ends lost 7 bases and 2 bases respectively, with 22 bases between them. This CDR3 is CASIPQGAGADTDTQYF. The CDR3 DNA follows: TGTGCCAGCATCCCACAAGGGGCGGGGGCCGACACAGATACGCAGTATTTT.

This clonotype was observed a few times. J is TRBJ1-1 and V is TRBV7-6, with unresolved D. Deletions cut 0 bases from V and 3 bases from J, with 11 bases between. The CDR3 length is 15 residues. Germline CDR1 SGHVS, CDR2 FNYEAQ. CDR3 residues: CASSLAGGVDTEAFF. CDR3 coding DNA: TGTGCCAGCAGCTTAGCCGGTGGGGTCGACACTGAAGCTTTCTTT.

The chain couples TRBV29-1 to TRBJ1-1; tentatively, D is TRBD1 (5 bases). Looked up from germline, CDR1 is SQVTM and CDR2 is ANQGSEA. The CDR3 length is 12 residues. The germline V and J ends were trimmed by 5 bases and 5 bases, with 12 bases remaining between them. The CDR3 sequence is CSVWGGETEAFF. The CDR3 bases are TGCAGCGTTTGGGGCGGCGAAACTGAAGCTTTCTTT.

The J gene is TRBJ2-7, the V gene TRBV6-5; D not resolved. With 2 bases removed from V and 7 bases from J, the gap between germline ends came to 24 bases. Germline CDR1 reads MNHEY; CDR2 reads SVGAGI. CDR3 length: 17 amino acids. Written as DNA, the CDR3 is TGTGCCAGCAGTTACCCGCTATTAAATGGTGGGGTCGGAGAGCAGTACTTC. It specifies CASSYPLLNGGVGEQYF.

This CDR3 is CASSYDGDRQGEKLFF. The CDR3 nucleotides are TGTGCCAGCAGCTACGATGGAGACAGGCAGGGAGAAAAACTGTTTTTT. The chain uses TRBV7-6 and TRBJ1-4; tentatively, D is TRBD1 (6 bases). From germline, CDR1 is SGHVS and CDR2 FNYEAQ. Between the trimmed V and J ends, which lost 4 bases and 8 bases, there was a span of 20 bases. This CDR3 has 16 amino acids.